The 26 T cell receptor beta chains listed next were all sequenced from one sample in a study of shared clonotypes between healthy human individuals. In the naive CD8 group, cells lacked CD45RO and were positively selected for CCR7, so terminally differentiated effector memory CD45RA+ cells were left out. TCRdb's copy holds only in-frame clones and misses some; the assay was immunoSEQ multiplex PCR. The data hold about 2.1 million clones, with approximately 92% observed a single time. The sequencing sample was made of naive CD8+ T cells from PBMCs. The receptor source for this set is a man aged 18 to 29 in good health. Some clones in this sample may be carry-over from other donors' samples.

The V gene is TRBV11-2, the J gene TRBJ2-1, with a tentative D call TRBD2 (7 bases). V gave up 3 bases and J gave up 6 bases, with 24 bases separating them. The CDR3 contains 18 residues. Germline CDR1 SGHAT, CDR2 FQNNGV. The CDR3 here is CASSFAPGGGSSGNEQFF. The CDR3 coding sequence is TGTGCCAGCAGCTTTGCCCCGGGGGGCGGGAGTTCTGGCAATGAGCAGTTCTTC.

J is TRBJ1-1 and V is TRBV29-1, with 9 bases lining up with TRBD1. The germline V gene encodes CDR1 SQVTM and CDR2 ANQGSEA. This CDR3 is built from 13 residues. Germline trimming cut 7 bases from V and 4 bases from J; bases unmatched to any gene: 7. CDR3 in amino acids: CSAPMTGGTEAFF. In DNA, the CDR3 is TGCAGCGCCCCGATGACAGGGGGCACTGAAGCTTTCTTT.

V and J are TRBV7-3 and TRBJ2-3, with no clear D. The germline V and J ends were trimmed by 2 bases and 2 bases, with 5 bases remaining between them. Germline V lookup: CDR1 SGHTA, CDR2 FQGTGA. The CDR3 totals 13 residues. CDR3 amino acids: CASSLGPTDTQYF. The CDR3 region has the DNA TGTGCCAGCAGCTTAGGCCCCACAGATACGCAGTATTTT.

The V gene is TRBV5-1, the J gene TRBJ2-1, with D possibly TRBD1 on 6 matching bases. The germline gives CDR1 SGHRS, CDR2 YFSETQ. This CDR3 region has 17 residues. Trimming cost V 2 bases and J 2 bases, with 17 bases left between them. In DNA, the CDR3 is TGCGCCAGCAGCTTTCCGCGCCGGGACAAAACCTACAATGAGCAGTTCTTC. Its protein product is CASSFPRRDKTYNEQFF.

In nucleotides, the CDR3 is TGTGCCAGCAGCTTACTAGCGGGAGTACTTGACGAGCAGTACTTC. Its translation: CASSLLAGVLDEQYF. The chain is built from TRBV7-8 and TRBJ2-7; 10 bases map to TRBD2. CDR1 and CDR2 from the germline V gene are SGHVS and FQNEAQ. The CDR3 loop spans 15 amino acids. V lost 2 bases and J lost 5; bases outside the gene matches: 6.

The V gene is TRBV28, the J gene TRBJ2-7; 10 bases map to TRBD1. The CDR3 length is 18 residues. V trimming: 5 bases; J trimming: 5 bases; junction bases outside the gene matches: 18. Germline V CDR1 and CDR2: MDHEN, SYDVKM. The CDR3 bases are TGTGCCAGCAGTCGACGCCCGGGACAGGGGTTTGGAATCCACGAGCAGTACTTC. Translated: CASSRRPGQGFGIHEQYF.

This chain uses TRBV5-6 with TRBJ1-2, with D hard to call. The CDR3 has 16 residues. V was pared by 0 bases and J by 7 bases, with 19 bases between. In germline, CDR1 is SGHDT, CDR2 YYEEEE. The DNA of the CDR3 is TGTGCCAGCAGCTTGGTTGGCTCCTACGGGCAGCTTGGCTACACCTTC. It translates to CASSLVGSYGQLGYTF.

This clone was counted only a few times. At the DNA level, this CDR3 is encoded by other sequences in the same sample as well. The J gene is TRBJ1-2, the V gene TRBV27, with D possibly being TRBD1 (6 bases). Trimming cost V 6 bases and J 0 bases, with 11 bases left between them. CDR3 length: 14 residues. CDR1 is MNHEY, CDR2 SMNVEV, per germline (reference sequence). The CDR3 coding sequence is TGTGCCAGCAGAAGTAGGGGGGCTAACTATGGCTACACCTTC. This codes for CASRSRGANYGYTF.

The CDR3 is CATKLMAVNTEAFF. CDR3 coding DNA: TGTGCCACCAAATTGATGGCGGTGAACACTGAAGCTTTCTTT. J is TRBJ1-1 and V is TRBV19; D not certain. Germline loops: CDR1 LNHDA, CDR2 SQIVND (reference sequence). The CDR3 extends over 14 amino acids. V shed 10 bases and J shed 0 bases, with 15 bases lying between them.

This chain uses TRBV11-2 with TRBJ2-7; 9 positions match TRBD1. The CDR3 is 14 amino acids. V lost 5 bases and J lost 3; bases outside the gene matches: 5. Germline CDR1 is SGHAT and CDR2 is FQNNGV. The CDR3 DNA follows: TGTGCCAGCAGCGCAACAGGGGGCAGCTACGAGCAGTACTTC. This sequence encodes CASSATGGSYEQYF.

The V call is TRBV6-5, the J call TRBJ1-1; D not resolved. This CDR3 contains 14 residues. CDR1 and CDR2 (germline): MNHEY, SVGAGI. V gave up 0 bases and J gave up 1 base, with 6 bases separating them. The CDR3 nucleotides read TGTGCCAGCAGTTACTCTCCCCGGAACACTGAAGCTTTCTTT. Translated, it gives CASSYSPRNTEAFF.

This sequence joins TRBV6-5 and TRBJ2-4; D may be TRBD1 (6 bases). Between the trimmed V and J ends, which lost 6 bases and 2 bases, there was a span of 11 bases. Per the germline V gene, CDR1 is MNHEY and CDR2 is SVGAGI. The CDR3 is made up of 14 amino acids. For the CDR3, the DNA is TGTGCCAGCAGACATGACAGGACCAAAAACATTCAGTACTTC. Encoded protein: CASRHDRTKNIQYF.

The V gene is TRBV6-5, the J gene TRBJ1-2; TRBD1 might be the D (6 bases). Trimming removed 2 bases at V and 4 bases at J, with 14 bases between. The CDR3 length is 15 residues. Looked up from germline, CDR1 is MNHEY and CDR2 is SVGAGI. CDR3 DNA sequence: TGTGCCAGCAGTTACAACAGGGTGAACGGCTATGGCTACACCTTC. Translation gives CASSYNRVNGYGYTF.

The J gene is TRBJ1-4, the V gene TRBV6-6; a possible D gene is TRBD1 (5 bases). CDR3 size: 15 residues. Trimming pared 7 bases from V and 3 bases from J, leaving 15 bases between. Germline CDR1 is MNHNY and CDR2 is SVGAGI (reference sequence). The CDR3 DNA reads TGTGCCAGCAAGTACTGGGGGACGGCTAATGAAAAACTGTTTTTT. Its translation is CASKYWGTANEKLFF.

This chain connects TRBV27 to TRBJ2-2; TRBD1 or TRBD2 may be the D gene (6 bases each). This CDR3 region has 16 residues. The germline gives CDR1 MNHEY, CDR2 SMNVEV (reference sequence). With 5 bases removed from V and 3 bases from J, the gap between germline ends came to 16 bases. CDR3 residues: CASSPGVGGYTGELFF. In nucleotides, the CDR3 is TGTGCCAGCAGTCCAGGGGTTGGGGGGTACACCGGGGAGCTGTTTTTT.

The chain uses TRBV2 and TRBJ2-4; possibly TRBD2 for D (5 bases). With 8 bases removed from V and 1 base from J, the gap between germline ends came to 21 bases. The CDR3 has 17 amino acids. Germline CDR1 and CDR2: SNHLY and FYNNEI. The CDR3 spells CASRPRRLEEAKNIQYF. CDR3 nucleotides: TGTGCCAGCCGACCCCGCCGATTGGAGGAGGCCAAAAACATTCAGTACTTC.

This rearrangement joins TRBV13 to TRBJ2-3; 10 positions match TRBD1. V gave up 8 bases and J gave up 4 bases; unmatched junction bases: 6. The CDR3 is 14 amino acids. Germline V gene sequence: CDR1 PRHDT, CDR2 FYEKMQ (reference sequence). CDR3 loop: CASGAGTGADTQYF. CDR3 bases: TGTGCCAGCGGAGCCGGGACAGGGGCAGATACGCAGTATTTT.

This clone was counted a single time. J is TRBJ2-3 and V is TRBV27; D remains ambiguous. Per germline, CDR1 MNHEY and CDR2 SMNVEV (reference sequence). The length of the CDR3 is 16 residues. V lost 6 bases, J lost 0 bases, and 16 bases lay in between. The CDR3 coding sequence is TGTGCCAGCAGCCGCCGGGCGGCAGCTAGCACAGATACGCAGTATTTT. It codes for CASSRRAAASTDTQYF.

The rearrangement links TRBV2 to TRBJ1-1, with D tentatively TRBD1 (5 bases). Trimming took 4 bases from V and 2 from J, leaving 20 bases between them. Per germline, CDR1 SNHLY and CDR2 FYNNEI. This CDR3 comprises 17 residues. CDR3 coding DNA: TGTGCCAGCAGTGCGGGGCACCCCCAAGCAGCAAACACTGAAGCTTTCTTT. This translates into CASSAGHPQAANTEAFF.

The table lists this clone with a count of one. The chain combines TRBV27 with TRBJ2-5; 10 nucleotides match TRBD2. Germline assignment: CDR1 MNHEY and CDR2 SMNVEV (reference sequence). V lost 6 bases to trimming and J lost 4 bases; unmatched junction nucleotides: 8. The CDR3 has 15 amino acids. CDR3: CASRISGRSGETQYF. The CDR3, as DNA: TGTGCCAGCAGGATTAGCGGGAGGTCGGGAGAGACCCAGTACTTC.

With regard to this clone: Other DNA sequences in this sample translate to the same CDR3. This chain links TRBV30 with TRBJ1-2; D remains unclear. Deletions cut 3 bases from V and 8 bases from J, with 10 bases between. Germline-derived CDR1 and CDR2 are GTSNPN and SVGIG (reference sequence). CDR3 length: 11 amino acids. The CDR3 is CAWRKGRGYTF. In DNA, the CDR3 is TGTGCCTGGAGGAAAGGGCGCGGCTACACCTTC.

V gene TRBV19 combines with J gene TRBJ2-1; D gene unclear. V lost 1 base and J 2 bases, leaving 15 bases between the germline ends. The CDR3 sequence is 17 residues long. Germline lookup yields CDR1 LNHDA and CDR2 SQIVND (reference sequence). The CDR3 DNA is TGTGCCAGTAGTATAGGTAGACGAAGCGACACCTACAATGAGCAGTTCTTC. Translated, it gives CASSIGRRSDTYNEQFF.

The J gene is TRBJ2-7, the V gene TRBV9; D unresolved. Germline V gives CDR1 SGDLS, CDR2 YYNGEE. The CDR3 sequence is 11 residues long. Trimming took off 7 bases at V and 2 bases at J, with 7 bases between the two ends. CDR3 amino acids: CASRKAYEQYF. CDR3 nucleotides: TGTGCCAGCCGAAAAGCCTACGAGCAGTACTTC. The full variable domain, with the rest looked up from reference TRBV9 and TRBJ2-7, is DSGVTQTPKHLITATGQRVTLRCSPRSGDLSVYWYQQSLDQGLQFLIQYYNGEERAKGNILERFSAQQFPDLHSELNLSSLELGDSALYFCASRKAYEQYFGPGTRLTVT.

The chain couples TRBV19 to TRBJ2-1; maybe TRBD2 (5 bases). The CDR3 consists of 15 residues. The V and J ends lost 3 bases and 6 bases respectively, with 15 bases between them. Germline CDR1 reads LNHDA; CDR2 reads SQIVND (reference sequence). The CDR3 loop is CASSMGPEALNEQFF. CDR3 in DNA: TGTGCCAGTAGTATGGGTCCGGAGGCACTCAATGAGCAGTTCTTC.

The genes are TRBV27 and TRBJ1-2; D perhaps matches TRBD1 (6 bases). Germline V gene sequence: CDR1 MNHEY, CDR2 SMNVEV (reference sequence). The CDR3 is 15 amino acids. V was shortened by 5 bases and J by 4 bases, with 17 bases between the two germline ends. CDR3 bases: TGTGCCAGCAGTCCGTCTATAGGACAGTCCTATGGCTACACCTTC. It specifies CASSPSIGQSYGYTF.

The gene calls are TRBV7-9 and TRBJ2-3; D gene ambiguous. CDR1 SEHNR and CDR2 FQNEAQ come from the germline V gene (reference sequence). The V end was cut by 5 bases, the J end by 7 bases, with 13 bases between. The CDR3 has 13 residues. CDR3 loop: CASSPEDSNTQYF. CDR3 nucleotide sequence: TGTGCCAGCAGCCCCGAAGATTCAAATACGCAGTATTTT.